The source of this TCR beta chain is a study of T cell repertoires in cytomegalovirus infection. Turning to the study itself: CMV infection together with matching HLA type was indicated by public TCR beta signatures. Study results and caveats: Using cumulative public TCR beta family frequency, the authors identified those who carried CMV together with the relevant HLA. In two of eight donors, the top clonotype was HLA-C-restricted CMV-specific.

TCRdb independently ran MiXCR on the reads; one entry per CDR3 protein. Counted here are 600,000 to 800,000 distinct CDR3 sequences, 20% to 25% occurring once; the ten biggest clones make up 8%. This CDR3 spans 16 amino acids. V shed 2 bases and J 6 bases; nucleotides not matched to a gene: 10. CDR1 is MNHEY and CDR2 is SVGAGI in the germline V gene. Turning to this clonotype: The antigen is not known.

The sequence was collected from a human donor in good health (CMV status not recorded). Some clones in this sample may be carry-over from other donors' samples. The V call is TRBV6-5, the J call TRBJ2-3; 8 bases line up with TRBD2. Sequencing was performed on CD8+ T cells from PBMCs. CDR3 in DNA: TGTGCCAGCAGTTACCCGGGTCGGGGGGGCCACGATACGCAGTATTTT. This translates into CASSYPGRGGHDTQYF.